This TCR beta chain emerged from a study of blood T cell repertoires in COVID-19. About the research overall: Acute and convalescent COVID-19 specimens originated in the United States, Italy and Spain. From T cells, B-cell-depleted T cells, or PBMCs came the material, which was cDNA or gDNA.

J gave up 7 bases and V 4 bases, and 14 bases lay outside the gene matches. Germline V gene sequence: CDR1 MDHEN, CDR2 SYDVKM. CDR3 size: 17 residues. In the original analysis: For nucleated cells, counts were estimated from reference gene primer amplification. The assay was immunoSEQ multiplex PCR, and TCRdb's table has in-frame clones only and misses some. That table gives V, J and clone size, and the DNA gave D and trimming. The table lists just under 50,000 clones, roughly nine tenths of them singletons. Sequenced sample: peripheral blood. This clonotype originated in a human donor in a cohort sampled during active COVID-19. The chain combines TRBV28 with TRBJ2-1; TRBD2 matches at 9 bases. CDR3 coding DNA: TGTGCCAGCAGTTGGAGAGCGGGAGGCCCCAAGTGGAATGAGCAGTTCTTC. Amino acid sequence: CASSWRAGGPKWNEQFF.